This T cell receptor (beta chain) was sequenced during a study of blood T cell repertoires in COVID-19 (dated by TCRdb to the early 2020s). About the study as a whole: Samples covering the acute and convalescent phases of COVID-19 were provided by collaborators in the United States, Italy and Spain. The prospective study material was composed of cDNA or gDNA derived from T cells, B-cell-depleted T cells, or PBMCs. Subjects who had been exposed to COVID-19, were actively infected with it, or had recovered from it provided the deeply sampled blood TCRbeta repertoires that made up the dataset. The repertoires were made available in a free public database intended to serve as a resource for research on the immune response to SARS-CoV-2. Samples came from the ongoing ImmuneRACE study (first 160 participants) plus 1,254 subjects from 6 global collaborators. Nearly every sample came with metadata listing a de-identified subject ID, COVID-19 status, age in years and sex. Where HLA class I and class II types were available, the types were taken from metadata supplied by the sample provider, not from assay-based typing. Points the paper makes about the study in general: The amount of clinical and demographic metadata varied by source and participant and was provided uncurated.

The junction shows trimming of 5 bases on V and 0 bases on J, and the gene matches do not reach 7 bases of it. The germline V gene specifies SGHRS as CDR1 and YFSETQ as CDR2. The CDR3 contains 15 residues, cysteine and phenylalanine counted. The only DNA kept is the CDR3, 45 bases in frame from the first base. Collaborating institutions collected whole blood in K2EDTA tubes following their own protocols. Collaborator samples were shipped for TCRbeta analysis as frozen whole blood, isolated PBMCs, or DNA extracted from either sample type. Turning to this clone: Its specific antigen is unknown. No much larger clonotype is one base removed from it; base qualities were not supplied.

TCRbeta CDR3 regions were amplified from genomic DNA by means of the immunoSEQ Assay, a bias-controlled multiplex PCR. On the authors' methods: Nucleated cell counts per sample were estimated from amplification of reference gene primers within the assay. Sequence reads were collapsed and filtered to measure the absolute abundance of every unique TCRbeta CDR3 rearrangement. For each sample, productive Simpson clonality was calculated as the square root of Simpson's diversity index across productive rearrangements. TCRdb's version of the immuneACCESS table is confined to in-frame rearrangements and falls short of the full clone set. An unresolved V gene accounts for under half of the shortfall where checked; the remainder is of unknown origin. V, J and clone size are taken as reported in that table, and D and trimming were inferred from the DNA itself. This sample comprises more than 100,000 clones, approximately 88% of them detected only once. The top ten clones comprise 15% to 20% of the sample.

Sequencing was done on a sample of peripheral blood. The TCR sequence derives from an elderly woman with acute or convalescent COVID-19. The V gene is TRBV5-1 and the J gene is TRBJ2-7, and TRBD1 aligns with 8 junction nucleotides. The CDR3 in this case is CASSYSGGSSYEQYF. The bases read TGCGCCAGCAGTTATTCAGGGGGCTCCTCCTACGAGCAGTACTTC.